The 23 T cell receptor beta chains below all came from one sample that was sequenced in a study of cytomegalovirus exposure and HLA in healthy donors. The study ran its PCR with 60 Vbeta and 13 Jbeta primers. Using immunoSEQ multiplex PCR, the repertoire was profiled, and TCRdb retains in-frame clones only, with some absent. The sample carries about 160,000 clones, about 80% recorded once. Sequenced material: PBMCs. The receptor source for this set is a woman aged 50 to 60 in good health and CMV-seronegative.

The rearrangement uses TRBV19 and TRBJ1-5, with 7 bases fitting TRBD1. This CDR3 region has 13 residues. Germline values: CDR1 LNHDA, CDR2 SQIVND (reference sequence). V was pared by 7 bases and J by 6 bases, with 6 bases of the junction left unmatched. In DNA form, the CDR3 reads TGTGCCAGTACGGACAGGAGAGCTCAGCCCCAGCATTTT. Translating gives CASTDRRAQPQHF.

V and J are TRBV5-4 and TRBJ1-3; no clear D. Trimming shortened V by 0 bases and J by 5 bases, and 12 bases separated the two germline ends. The CDR3 has 15 residues. CDR1 and CDR2 from the germline V gene are SGHNT and YYREEE (reference sequence). CDR3 sequence: CASSLDPGERNTIYF. CDR3 DNA: TGTGCCAGCAGCTTGGATCCGGGAGAACGAAACACCATATATTTT.

This chain connects TRBV5-1 to TRBJ1-5; the match to TRBD1 covers 8 bases. Trimming cost V 0 bases and J 2 bases; bases outside gene matches: 4. This CDR3 has 16 amino acids. CDR1 is SGHRS, CDR2 YFSETQ, per germline. CDR3 sequence: CASSLGDRSGNQPQHF. CDR3 nucleotides: TGCGCCAGCAGCTTGGGGGACAGGAGCGGCAATCAGCCCCAGCATTTT.

This clone was observed a few times. V gene TRBV7-2 combines with J gene TRBJ2-7, with 10 bases that match TRBD2. After removal of 2 bases from V and 4 bases from J, the junction contained 5 bases not matched to a gene. Per the germline V gene, CDR1 is SGHTA and CDR2 is FQGNSA. The CDR3 has 15 residues. The CDR3 DNA sequence: TGTGCCAGCAGCTTACTAGCGGGAGAGGAGTACGAGCAGTACTTC. The encoded protein is CASSLLAGEEYEQYF.

V gene TRBV19 combines with J gene TRBJ2-6; D uncertain. The CDR3 runs to 17 residues. V was shortened by 0 bases and J by 0 bases, with 9 bases between the two germline ends. Germline assignment: CDR1 LNHDA and CDR2 SQIVND (reference sequence). Here the CDR3 DNA reads TGTGCCAGTAGTATAGAACAGTTGGCCTCTGGGGCCAACGTCCTGACTTTC. It yields the protein CASSIEQLASGANVLTF.

V gene TRBV9 combines with J gene TRBJ1-6; D gene unclear. Trimming took off 2 bases at V and 7 bases at J, with 19 bases between the two ends. This CDR3 contains 17 residues. Germline loops: CDR1 SGDLS, CDR2 YYNGEE. The CDR3 protein is CASSVLSLASPNSPLHF. In DNA, the CDR3 is TGTGCCAGCAGCGTCCTTTCTTTGGCATCTCCCAATTCACCCCTCCACTTT.

The chain employs TRBV7-3 and TRBJ2-1; tentatively, D is TRBD2 (5 bases). This CDR3 is 17 amino acids long. Trimming left V 5 bases short and J 3 bases short, with 20 bases between. From germline, CDR1 is SGHTA and CDR2 FQGTGA. CDR3: CASSPQPGAVNYNEQFF. In nucleotides, the CDR3 is TGTGCCAGCAGCCCACAGCCTGGAGCGGTGAACTACAATGAGCAGTTCTTC.

CDR3: CASSLGTSGSYNEQFF. The DNA for the CDR3 is TGTGCCAGCAGTCTGGGGACTAGCGGGAGTTACAATGAGCAGTTCTTC. The chain combines TRBV27 with TRBJ2-1; 14 positions match TRBD2. The CDR3 spans 16 residues. J lost 4 bases, V lost 5 bases, and 4 bases had no gene match. Germline CDR1 and CDR2: MNHEY and SMNVEV (reference sequence).

The chain links TRBV5-1 to TRBJ1-5, with a weak D call TRBD1 (5 bases). The length of the CDR3 is 16 residues. Trimming shortened V by 0 bases and J by 8 bases, and 18 bases separated the two germline ends. Per germline, CDR1 SGHRS and CDR2 YFSETQ. The CDR3 nucleotides are TGCGCCAGCAGCTTGGTAGGACCCCCGGTGACAGAGCCCCAGCATTTT. Protein product: CASSLVGPPVTEPQHF.

On this clone: Within the sample, other DNA sequences also encode this same CDR3. The chain employs TRBV9 and TRBJ1-1; D gene uncertain. Trimming shortened V by 2 bases and J by 5 bases, and 7 bases separated the two germline ends. The CDR3 totals 12 residues. Germline V gene sequence: CDR1 SGDLS, CDR2 YYNGEE. CDR3 amino acids: CASSVGETEAFF. CDR3 nucleotide sequence: TGTGCCAGCAGCGTGGGAGAGACTGAAGCTTTCTTT.

The rearrangement uses TRBV19 and TRBJ1-5; TRBD1 is a possible D gene (5 bases). The V end lost 11 bases, the J end lost 3 bases, and 14 bases lay between the germline ends. Germline V gives CDR1 LNHDA, CDR2 SQIVND (reference sequence). This CDR3 is 13 amino acids long. The CDR3 protein is CAGGPRVNQPQHF. The DNA of the CDR3 is TGTGCCGGTGGTCCCAGGGTCAATCAGCCCCAGCATTTT.

The chain combines TRBV12-5 with TRBJ2-1; D possibly corresponds to TRBD2 (6 bases). Germline V CDR1 and CDR2: LGHNT, FRNRAP. V lost 8 bases to trimming and J lost 4 bases, with 12 bases between them. This CDR3 is built from 13 residues. The CDR3 loop reads CASRDSLYNEQFF. CDR3 nucleotides: TGTGCTAGTCGGGACTCCCTATACAATGAGCAGTTCTTC.

The chain uses TRBV28 and TRBJ2-7; D unresolved. This CDR3 contains 15 residues. Trimming stripped 3 bases from V and 2 bases from J, with 14 bases between. The germline CDR1 and CDR2 sequences are MDHEN and SYDVKM. CDR3: CASSFEPSSPYEQYF. The CDR3 DNA reads as TGTGCCAGCAGTTTTGAGCCTAGTAGTCCCTACGAGCAGTACTTC.

The chain is built from TRBV19 and TRBJ1-2, with TRBD1 matching 9 bases. With V trimmed by 0 bases and J by 0 bases, 2 bases remained unmatched. The CDR3 totals 16 residues. Germline V CDR1 and CDR2: LNHDA, SQIVND (reference sequence). The CDR3 nucleotides read TGTGCCAGTAGTATAGAACGGACAGGGGCTAACTATGGCTACACCTTC. Residues: CASSIERTGANYGYTF.

This clone was counted only a few times. This sequence joins TRBV2 and TRBJ2-7, with 9 positions matching TRBD1. V dropped 4 bases and J dropped 0; count of bases not matched to a gene: 4. The length of the CDR3 is 15 residues. The germline CDR1 and CDR2 sequences are SNHLY and FYNNEI. This chain's CDR3 is CASSGDRVSSYEQYF. In nucleotides, the CDR3 is TGTGCCAGCAGTGGGGACAGGGTAAGCTCCTACGAGCAGTACTTC.

The V call is TRBV7-2, the J call TRBJ1-2; tentatively, D is TRBD1 (6 bases). Trimming stripped 3 bases from V and 2 bases from J, with 16 bases between. Germline V lookup: CDR1 SGHTA, CDR2 FQGNSA. CDR3 length equals 16 residues. The CDR3 protein is CASSFYPQGANYGYTF. Here the CDR3 DNA reads TGTGCCAGCAGCTTTTATCCACAGGGAGCGAACTATGGCTACACCTTC.

This chain connects TRBV27 to TRBJ2-5, with D perhaps matching TRBD2 (6 bases). Germline V CDR1 and CDR2: MNHEY, SMNVEV (reference sequence). V was pared by 2 bases and J by 1 base, with 8 bases between. The CDR3 has 14 residues. The CDR3 here is CASSLGGAQETQYF. CDR3 DNA: TGTGCCAGCAGTTTAGGAGGGGCCCAAGAGACCCAGTACTTC.

J is TRBJ2-2 and V is TRBV6-5; 7 bases map to TRBD2. The CDR3 contains 16 residues. From germline, CDR1 is MNHEY and CDR2 SVGAGI. The trim removed 1 base at V and 0 bases at J, leaving 2 bases unmatched. The CDR3 loop reads CASSYWRGSNTGELFF. The CDR3 DNA is TGTGCCAGCAGTTACTGGCGGGGGTCGAACACCGGGGAGCTGTTTTTT.

This clone was detected a few times. This chain joins TRBV7-9 and TRBJ2-1, with D maybe TRBD2 (6 bases). The CDR3 contains 17 residues. Germline V gene lookup returns CDR1 SEHNR and CDR2 FQNEAQ (reference sequence). The V gene lost 5 bases and the J gene lost 1 base, with 18 bases spanning the gap. The DNA for the CDR3 is TGTGCCAGCAGCGCCCTCGGAGGGCGGGGTTCCTACAATGAGCAGTTCTTC. Translated, it gives CASSALGGRGSYNEQFF.

V usage is TRBV19 and J usage is TRBJ2-7; no clear D gene. Between the trimmed V and J ends, which lost 4 bases and 6 bases, there was a span of 13 bases. Germline lookup yields CDR1 LNHDA and CDR2 SQIVND (reference sequence). CDR3 length: 13 residues. CDR3 in amino acids: CASSTSPTVEQYF. The CDR3 region has the DNA TGTGCCAGTAGTACCTCCCCAACTGTCGAGCAGTACTTC.

This chain links TRBV27 with TRBJ2-7; D is undetermined. The V end was cut by 6 bases, the J end by 3 bases, with 15 bases between. The V gene's germline CDR1 is MNHEY and CDR2 SMNVEV (reference sequence). The CDR3 totals 14 residues. The CDR3 coding sequence is TGTGCCAGCAGGCAGAGTCACCCGGGCTACGAGCAGTACTTC. It encodes CASRQSHPGYEQYF.

This chain uses TRBV5-1 with TRBJ2-1; D perhaps matches TRBD1 (6 bases). The CDR3 has 14 amino acids. Trimming took off 2 bases at V and 7 bases at J, with 13 bases between the two ends. Per the germline V gene, CDR1 is SGHRS and CDR2 is YFSETQ. CDR3: CASSFWGPGNEQFF. The CDR3 coding sequence is TGCGCCAGCAGCTTTTGGGGGCCTGGGAATGAGCAGTTCTTC. The variable domain in full, with the rest retrieved from reference TRBV5-1 and TRBJ2-1, is KAGVTQTPRYLIKTRGQQVTLSCSPISGHRSVSWYQQTPGQGLQFLFEYFSETQRNKGNFPGRFSGRQFSNSRSEMNVSTLELGDSALYLCASSFWGPGNEQFFGPGTRLTVL.

The table lists this clone with a few counts. The CDR3 loop is CASSPRDKPYNEQFF. Here the CDR3 DNA reads TGTGCCAGCTCACCCCGGGACAAGCCCTACAATGAGCAGTTCTTC. The J gene is TRBJ2-1, the V gene TRBV18, with D possibly TRBD1 on 6 matching bases. CDR1 and CDR2 (germline): KGHSH, LQKENI. The V gene lost 3 bases and the J gene lost 2 bases, with 11 bases spanning the gap. This CDR3 contains 15 residues.